The TCR beta chain described here comes from a study of OX40 agonist ivuxolimab in advanced cancers. Regarding the research as a whole: Ivuxolimab was a fully human IgG2 agonistic monoclonal antibody targeting the costimulatory receptor OX40 (CD134). Intravenous ivuxolimab was administered to patients every 2 weeks at six dose levels: 0.01, 0.1, 0.3, 1.5, 3 and 10 mg/kg. Of the approximately 54 dose-escalation patients, hepatocellular carcinoma was present in around 19, melanoma in some 15, renal cell carcinoma in 9 and head and neck cancer in 9. In the dose-escalation cohort, more than 75% of patients were male, and the mean age was roughly 60 years, with a range of about 23 to 90. Prior anti-PD-1, anti-PD-L1 or anti-CTLA-4 therapy was permitted, and checkpoint inhibitors had been received by around 40% of dose-escalation patients. Partial responses occurred in three dose-escalation patients, of whom one had hepatocellular carcinoma and two had cutaneous melanoma. Peripheral TCRbeta sequencing was intended to test whether TCR sequence diversity was altered and clonal T-cell expansion was caused by ivuxolimab. The paper describes the monotherapy dose-escalation part (N of about 52 patients) of the phase I trial of ivuxolimab. What the study reported, not specific to this receptor: The antigen specificity of the peripheral T cells that underwent clonal expansion was not determined. Low levels of normalized T-cell clonal expansion were also seen in some patients who did not respond. On average, CD8+ T cells showed more expanded clones than CD4+ T cells after ivuxolimab. At doses of 0.1 to 3.0 mg/kg, clonal expansion of both CD4+ and CD8+ T cells in blood was seen between baseline and week 6. In the 0.1-3.0 mg/kg groups, partial responders had among the lowest normalized peripheral clonal expansion, particularly in CD8+ T cells.

The trial excluded patients who had a history of autoimmune disease or were on systemic immunosuppression. Peripheral blood for TCR sequencing was drawn from every dose cohort at baseline, at cycle 4 day 1 and at cycle 7 day 1. Samples came from an open-label, multicenter, first-in-human phase I dose-escalation trial of ivuxolimab. The trial enrolled adults with locally advanced or metastatic head and neck squamous cell, hepatocellular, melanoma or renal cell carcinoma. Before TCR sequencing, CD4+ T cells and CD8+ T cells from peripheral blood were sorted into separate populations. Genomic DNA was extracted from sorted cells for sequencing of the TCRbeta CDR3 region. TCRbeta CDR3 regions were sequenced using the immunoSEQ Assay. TCRdb retrieved this table from immuneACCESS and kept in-frame rearrangements only. Not all clones are present; in checked studies, unresolved V genes account for under half, and no reason is known for the remainder. The sample records about 79,000 clones, just under 95% of which are singletons. The ten most abundant clones make up about 10% of the sample.

A word on this clone: Its antigen target is currently unknown. No much larger clone is present one base from it, and per-base qualities are unavailable.

The specimen comprised CD4+ or CD8+ T cells sorted from blood, sampled in a trial of the OX40 agonist ivuxolimab. The clonotype comes from an adult with an advanced solid tumor such as melanoma, head and neck, liver or kidney cancer.

The sequence in DNA is TGTGCCAGCAGTTTATACCACGAGGGCGATGGCTACACCTTC. It translates to CASSLYHEGDGYTF. This sequence uses TRBV27 and TRBJ1-2; the D gene identity is not certain. The CDR3 measures 14 amino acids from cysteine to phenylalanine. CDR3 DNA only is kept here, 42 bases in frame from base 1. Sequences MNHEY (CDR1) and SMNVEV (CDR2) are obtained from the germline V gene (reference sequence). At the junction V is shortened by 1 base and J by 6 bases, with 12 bases in between.